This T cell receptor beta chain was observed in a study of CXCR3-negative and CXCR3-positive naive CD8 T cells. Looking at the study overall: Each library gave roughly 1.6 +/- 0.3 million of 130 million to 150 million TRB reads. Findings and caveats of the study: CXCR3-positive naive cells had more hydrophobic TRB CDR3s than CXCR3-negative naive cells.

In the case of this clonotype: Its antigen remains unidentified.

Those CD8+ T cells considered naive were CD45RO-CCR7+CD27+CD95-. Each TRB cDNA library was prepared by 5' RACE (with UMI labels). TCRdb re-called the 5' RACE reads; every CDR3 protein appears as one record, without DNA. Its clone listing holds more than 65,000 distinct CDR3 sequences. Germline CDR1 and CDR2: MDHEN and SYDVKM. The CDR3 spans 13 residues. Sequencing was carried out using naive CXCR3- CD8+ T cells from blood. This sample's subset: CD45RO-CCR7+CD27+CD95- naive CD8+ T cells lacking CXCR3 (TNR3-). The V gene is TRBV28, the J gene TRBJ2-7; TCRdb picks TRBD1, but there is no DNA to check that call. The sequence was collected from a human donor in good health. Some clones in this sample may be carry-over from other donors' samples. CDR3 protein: CAAVGVRGDEQYF.